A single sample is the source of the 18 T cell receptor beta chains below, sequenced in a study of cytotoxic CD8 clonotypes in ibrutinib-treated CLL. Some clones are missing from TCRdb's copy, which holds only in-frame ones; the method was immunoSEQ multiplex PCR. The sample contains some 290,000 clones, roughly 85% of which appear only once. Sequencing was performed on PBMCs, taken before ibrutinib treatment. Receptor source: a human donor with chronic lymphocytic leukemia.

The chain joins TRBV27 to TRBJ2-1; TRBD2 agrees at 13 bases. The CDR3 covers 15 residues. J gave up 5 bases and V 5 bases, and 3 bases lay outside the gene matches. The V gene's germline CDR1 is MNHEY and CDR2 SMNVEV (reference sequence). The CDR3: CASSSGTSGNNEQFF. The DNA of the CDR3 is TGTGCCAGCAGTAGTGGGACTAGCGGGAACAATGAGCAGTTCTTC.

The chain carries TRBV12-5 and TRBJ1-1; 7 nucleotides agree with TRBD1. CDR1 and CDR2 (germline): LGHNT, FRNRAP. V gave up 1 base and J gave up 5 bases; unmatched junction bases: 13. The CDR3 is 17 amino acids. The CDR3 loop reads CASGLDSGGRRSTEAFF. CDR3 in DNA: TGTGCTAGTGGTTTGGACTCAGGGGGTAGGCGGTCTACTGAAGCTTTCTTT.

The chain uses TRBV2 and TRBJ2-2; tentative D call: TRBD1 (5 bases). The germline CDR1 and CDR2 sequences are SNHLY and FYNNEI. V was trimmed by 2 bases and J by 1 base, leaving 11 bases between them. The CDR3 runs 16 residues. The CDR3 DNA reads TGTGCCAGCAGTGAACAGGGCCGGAGGAACACCGGGGAGCTGTTTTTT. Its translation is CASSEQGRRNTGELFF.

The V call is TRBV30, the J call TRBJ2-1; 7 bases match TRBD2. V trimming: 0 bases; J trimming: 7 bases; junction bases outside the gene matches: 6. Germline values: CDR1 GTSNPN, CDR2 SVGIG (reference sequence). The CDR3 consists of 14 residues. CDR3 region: CAWSVGGSGNEQFF. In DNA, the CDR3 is TGTGCCTGGAGTGTGGGCGGGAGTGGGAATGAGCAGTTCTTC.

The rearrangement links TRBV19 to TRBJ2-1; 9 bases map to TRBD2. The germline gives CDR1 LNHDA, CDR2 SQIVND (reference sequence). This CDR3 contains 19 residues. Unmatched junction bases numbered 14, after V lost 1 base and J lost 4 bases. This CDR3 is CASSIGSVRGGRAYNEQFF. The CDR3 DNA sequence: TGTGCCAGTAGTATAGGGTCCGTCCGGGGCGGGAGGGCATACAATGAGCAGTTCTTC.

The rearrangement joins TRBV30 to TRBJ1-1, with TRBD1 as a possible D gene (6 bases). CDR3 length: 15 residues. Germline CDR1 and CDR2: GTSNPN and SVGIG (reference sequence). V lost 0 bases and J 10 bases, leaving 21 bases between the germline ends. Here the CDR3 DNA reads TGTGCCTGGAGTGTACCCGAATTGACGCAGGGGTCAGCTTTCTTT. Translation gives CAWSVPELTQGSAFF.

DNA of the CDR3: TGTGCCAGCAGCCCAGGGAGCTCTGGAAACACCATATATTTT. Its translation is CASSPGSSGNTIYF. This chain uses TRBV7-6 with TRBJ1-3; TRBD1 might be the D (5 bases). The CDR3 length is 14 residues. V dropped 5 bases and J dropped 0 bases, with 8 bases sitting between them. Germline CDR1 reads SGHVS; CDR2 reads FNYEAQ.

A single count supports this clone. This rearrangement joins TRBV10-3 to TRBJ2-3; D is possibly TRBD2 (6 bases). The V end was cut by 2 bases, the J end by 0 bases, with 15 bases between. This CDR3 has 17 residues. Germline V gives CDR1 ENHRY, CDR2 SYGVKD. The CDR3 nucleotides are TGTGCCATCAGTGAGCCGACGGGACGGGAGAGCACAGATACGCAGTATTTT. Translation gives CAISEPTGRESTDTQYF.

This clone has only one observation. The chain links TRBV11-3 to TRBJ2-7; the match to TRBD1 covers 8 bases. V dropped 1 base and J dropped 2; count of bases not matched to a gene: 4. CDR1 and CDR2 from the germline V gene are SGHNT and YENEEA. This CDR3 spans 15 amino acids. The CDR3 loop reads CASSLAGTGPYEQYF. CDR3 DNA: TGTGCCAGCAGCTTAGCCGGGACAGGACCCTACGAGCAGTACTTC.

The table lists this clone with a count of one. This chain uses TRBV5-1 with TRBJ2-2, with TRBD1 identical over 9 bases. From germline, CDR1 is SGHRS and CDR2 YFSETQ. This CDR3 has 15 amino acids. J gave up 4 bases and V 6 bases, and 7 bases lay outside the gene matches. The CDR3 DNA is TGCGCCAGCAACGAACAGGGGGCCTTCACCGGGGAGCTGTTTTTT. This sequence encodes CASNEQGAFTGELFF.

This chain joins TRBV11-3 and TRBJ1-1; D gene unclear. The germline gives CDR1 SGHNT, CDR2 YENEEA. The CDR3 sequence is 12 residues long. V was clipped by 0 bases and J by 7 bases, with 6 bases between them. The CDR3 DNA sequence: TGTGCCAGCAGCTTAGACCAGAGTGAAGCTTTCTTT. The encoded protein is CASSLDQSEAFF.

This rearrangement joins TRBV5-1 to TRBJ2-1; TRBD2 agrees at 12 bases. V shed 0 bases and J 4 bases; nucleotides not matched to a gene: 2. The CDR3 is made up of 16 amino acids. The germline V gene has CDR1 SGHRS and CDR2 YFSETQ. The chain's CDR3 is CASSLGLAGAYNEQFF. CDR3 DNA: TGCGCCAGCAGCTTGGGACTAGCGGGAGCGTACAATGAGCAGTTCTTC.

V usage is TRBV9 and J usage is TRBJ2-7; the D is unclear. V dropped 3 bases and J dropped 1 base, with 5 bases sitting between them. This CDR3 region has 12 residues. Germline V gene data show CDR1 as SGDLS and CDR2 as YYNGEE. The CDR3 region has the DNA TGTGCCAGCAGCGCCGGATCCTACGAGCAGTACTTC. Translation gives CASSAGSYEQYF.

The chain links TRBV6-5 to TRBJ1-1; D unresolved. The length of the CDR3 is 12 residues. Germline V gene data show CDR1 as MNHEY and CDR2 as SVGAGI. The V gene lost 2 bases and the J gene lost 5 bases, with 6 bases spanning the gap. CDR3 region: CASSYLGTEAFF. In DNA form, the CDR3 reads TGTGCCAGCAGTTACCTTGGAACTGAAGCTTTCTTT.

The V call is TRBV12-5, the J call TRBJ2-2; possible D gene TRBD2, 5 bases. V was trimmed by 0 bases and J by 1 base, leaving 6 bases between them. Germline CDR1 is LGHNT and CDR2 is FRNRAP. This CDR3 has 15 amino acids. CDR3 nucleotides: TGTGCTAGTGGTTTGGTAGAGGGGAACACCGGGGAGCTGTTTTTT. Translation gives CASGLVEGNTGELFF.

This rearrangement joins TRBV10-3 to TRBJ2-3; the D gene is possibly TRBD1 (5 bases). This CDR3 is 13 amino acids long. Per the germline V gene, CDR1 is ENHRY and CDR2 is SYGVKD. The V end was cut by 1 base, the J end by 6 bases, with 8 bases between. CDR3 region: CAISELGVDTQYF. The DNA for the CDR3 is TGTGCCATCAGTGAGTTAGGGGTGGATACGCAGTATTTT.

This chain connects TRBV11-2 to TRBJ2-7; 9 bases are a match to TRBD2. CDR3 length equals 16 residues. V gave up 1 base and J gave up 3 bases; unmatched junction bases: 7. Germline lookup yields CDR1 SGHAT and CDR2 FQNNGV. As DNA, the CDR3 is TGTGCCAGCAGCTTAGGCGGTAGCGGGAGTTTCTACGAGCAGTACTTC. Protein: CASSLGGSGSFYEQYF.

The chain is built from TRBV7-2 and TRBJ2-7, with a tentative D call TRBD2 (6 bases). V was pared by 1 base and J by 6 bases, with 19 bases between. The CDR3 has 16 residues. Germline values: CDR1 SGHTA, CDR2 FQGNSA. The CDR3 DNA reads TGTGCCAGCAGCTTAGGGCCGGGGCAGACTAGAGGCGAGCAGTACTTC. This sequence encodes CASSLGPGQTRGEQYF.